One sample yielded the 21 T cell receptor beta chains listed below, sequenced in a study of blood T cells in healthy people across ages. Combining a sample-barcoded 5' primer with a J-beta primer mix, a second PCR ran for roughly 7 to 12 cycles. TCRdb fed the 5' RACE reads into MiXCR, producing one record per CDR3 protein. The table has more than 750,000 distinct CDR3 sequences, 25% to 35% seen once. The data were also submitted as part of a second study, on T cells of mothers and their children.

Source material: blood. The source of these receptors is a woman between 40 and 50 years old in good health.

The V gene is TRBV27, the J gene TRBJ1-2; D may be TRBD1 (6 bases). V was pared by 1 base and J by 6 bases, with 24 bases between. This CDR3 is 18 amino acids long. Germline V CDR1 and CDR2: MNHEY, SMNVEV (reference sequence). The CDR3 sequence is CASSLFAPTGGQFDGYTF. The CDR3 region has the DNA TGTGCCAGCAGTTTATTTGCCCCCACCGGTGGACAGTTTGATGGCTACACCTTC.

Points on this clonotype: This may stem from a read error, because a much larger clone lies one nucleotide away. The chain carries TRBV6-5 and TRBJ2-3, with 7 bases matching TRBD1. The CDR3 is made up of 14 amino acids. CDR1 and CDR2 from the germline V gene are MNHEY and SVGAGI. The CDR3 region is CVSSLRDSTDTQYF. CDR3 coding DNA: TGTGTCAGCAGTCTCCGGGACAGTACAGATACGCAGTATTTT.

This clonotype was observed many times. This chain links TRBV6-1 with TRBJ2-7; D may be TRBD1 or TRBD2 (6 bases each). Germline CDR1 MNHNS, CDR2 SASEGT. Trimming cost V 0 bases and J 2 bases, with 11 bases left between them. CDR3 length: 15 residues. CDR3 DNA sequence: TGTGCCAGCAGTGAAGCGCTGGGGGGCCCCTACGAGCAGTACTTC. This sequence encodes CASSEALGGPYEQYF.

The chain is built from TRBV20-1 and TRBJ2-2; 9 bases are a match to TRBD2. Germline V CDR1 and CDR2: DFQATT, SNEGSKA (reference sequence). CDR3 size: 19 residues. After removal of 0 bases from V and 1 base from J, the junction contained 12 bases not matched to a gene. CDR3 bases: TGCAGTGCTAGAGATGGGCCCACCAGCGGGGGGCTGAACACCGGGGAGCTGTTTTTT. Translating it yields CSARDGPTSGGLNTGELFF.

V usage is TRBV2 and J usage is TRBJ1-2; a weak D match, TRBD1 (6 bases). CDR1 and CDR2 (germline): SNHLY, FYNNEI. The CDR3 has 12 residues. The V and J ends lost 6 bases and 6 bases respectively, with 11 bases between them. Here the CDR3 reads CASRVGGDGYTF. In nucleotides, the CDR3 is TGTGCCAGCAGGGTGGGGGGCGATGGCTACACCTTC.

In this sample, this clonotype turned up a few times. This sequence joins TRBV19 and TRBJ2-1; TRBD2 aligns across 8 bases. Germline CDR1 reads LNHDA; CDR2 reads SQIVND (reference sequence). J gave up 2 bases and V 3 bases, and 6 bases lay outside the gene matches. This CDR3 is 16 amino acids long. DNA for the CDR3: TGTGCCAGTAGTATCGGGGGGGCGAGGACCTACAATGAGCAGTTCTTC. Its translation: CASSIGGARTYNEQFF.

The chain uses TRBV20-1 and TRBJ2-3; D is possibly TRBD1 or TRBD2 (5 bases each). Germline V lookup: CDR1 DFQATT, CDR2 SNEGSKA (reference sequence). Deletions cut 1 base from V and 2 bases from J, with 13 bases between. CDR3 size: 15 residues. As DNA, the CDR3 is TGCAGTGCTAGAGCCCCACCCGGGACCACAGATACGCAGTATTTT. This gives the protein CSARAPPGTTDTQYF.

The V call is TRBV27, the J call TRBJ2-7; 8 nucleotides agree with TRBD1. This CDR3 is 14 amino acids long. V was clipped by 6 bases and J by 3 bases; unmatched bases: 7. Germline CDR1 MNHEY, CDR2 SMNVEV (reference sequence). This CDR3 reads CASSSTGEIYEQYF. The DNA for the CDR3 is TGTGCCAGCAGCTCGACAGGGGAGATCTACGAGCAGTACTTC.

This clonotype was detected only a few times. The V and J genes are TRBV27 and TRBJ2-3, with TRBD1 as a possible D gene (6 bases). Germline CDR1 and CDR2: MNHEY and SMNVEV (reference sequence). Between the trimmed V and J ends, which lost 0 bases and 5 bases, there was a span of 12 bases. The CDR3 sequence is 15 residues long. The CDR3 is CASSLSRGGVDTQYF. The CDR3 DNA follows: TGTGCCAGCAGTTTATCGAGAGGGGGAGTAGATACGCAGTATTTT.

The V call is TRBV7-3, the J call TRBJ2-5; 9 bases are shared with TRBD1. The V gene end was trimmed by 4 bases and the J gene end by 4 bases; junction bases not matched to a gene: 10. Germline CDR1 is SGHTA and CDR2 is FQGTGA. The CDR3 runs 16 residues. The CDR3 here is CASSSTGDRVGETQYF. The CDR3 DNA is TGTGCCAGCAGCTCGACCGGGGACAGGGTAGGAGAGACCCAGTACTTC. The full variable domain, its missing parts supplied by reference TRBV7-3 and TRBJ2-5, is GAGVSQTPSNKVTEKGKYVELRCDPISGHTALYWYRQSLGQGPEFLIYFQGTGAADDSGLPNDRFFAVRPEGSVSTLKIQRTERGDSAVYLCASSSTGDRVGETQYFGPGTRLLVL.

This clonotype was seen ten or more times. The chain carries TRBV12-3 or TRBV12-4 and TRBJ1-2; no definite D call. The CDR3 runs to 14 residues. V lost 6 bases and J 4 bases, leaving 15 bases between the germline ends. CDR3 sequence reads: CASSVDSGGYGYTF. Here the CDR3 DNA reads TGTGCCAGCAGCGTTGATTCTGGAGGCTATGGCTACACCTTC.

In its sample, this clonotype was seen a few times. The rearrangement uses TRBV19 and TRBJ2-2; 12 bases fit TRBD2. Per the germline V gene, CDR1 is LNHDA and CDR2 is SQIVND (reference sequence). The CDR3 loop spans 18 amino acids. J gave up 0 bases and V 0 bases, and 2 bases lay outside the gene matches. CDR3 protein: CASSIDRLAGANTGELFF. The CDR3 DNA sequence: TGTGCCAGTAGTATAGACCGACTAGCGGGGGCGAACACCGGGGAGCTGTTTTTT.

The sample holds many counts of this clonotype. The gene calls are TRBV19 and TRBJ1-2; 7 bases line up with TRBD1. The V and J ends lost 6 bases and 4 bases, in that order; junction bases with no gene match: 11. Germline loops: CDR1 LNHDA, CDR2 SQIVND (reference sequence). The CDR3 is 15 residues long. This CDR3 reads CASSSRTGSIYGYTF. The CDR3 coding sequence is TGTGCCAGTAGCAGCAGGACAGGCTCTATCTATGGCTACACCTTC.

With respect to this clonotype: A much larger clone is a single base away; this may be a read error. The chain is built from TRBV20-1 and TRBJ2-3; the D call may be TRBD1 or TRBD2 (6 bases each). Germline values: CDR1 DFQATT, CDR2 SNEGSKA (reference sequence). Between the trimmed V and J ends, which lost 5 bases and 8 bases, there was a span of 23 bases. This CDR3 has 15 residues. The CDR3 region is CSAGRNGGSLATQYF. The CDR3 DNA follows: TGCAGTGCTGGTCGTAACGGGGGCTCTTTGGCTACGCAGTATTTT.

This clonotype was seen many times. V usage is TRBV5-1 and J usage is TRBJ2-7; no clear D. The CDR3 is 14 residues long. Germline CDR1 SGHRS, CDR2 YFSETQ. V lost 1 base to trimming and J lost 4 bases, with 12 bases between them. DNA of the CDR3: TGCGCCAGCAGCTTGAGGCAGCTAAGTTACGAGCAGTACTTC. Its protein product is CASSLRQLSYEQYF.

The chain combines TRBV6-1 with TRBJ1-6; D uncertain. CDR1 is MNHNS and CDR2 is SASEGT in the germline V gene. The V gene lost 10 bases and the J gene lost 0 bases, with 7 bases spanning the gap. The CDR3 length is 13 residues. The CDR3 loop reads CATMSSYNSPLHF. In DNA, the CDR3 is TGTGCCACCATGAGCTCCTATAATTCACCCCTCCACTTT.

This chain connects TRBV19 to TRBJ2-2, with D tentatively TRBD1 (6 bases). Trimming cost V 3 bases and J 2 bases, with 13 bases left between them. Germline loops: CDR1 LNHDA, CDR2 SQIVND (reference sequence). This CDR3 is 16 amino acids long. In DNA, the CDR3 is TGTGCCAGTAGTATCTGGGGGCGGTTAAACACCGGGGAGCTGTTTTTT. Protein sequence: CASSIWGRLNTGELFF.

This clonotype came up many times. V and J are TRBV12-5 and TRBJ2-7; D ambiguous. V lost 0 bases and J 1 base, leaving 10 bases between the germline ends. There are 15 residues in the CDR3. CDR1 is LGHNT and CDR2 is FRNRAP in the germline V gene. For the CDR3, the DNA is TGTGCTAGTGGTTTGGTACGGTACAGTTCCTACGAGCAGTACTTC. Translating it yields CASGLVRYSSYEQYF.

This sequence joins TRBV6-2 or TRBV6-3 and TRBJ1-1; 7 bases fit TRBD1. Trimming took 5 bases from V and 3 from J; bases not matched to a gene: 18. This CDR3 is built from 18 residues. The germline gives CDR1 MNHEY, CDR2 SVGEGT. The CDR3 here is CASSRATLGQAGDTEAFF. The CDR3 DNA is TGTGCCAGCAGTCGAGCCACCCTAGGACAGGCAGGGGACACTGAAGCTTTCTTT.

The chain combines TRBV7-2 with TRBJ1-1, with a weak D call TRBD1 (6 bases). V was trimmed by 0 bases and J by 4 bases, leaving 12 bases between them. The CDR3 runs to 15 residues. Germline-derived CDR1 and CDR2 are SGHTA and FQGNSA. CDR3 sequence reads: CASSLAEGGFTEAFF. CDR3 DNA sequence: TGTGCCAGCAGCTTAGCCGAGGGGGGGTTCACTGAAGCTTTCTTT.

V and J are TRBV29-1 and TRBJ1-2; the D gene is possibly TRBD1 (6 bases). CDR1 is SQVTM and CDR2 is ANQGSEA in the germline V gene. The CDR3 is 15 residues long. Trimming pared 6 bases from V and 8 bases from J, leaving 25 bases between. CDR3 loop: CSVAGWPGQGSGYTF. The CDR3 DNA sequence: TGCAGCGTCGCCGGCTGGCCGGGACAAGGCTCGGGCTACACCTTC. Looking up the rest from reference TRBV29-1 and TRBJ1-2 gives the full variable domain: SAVISQKPSRDICQRGTSLTIQCQVDSQVTMMFWYRQQPGQSLTLIATANQGSEATYESGFVIDKFPISRPNLTFSTLTVSNMSPEDSSIYLCSVAGWPGQGSGYTFGSGTRLTVV.